These T cell receptor beta chains were read from a single sample in a study of metastatic and nonmetastatic thyroid tumors. With MiXCR, TCRdb reprocessed the PCR reads. The table shows tens of thousands of clones, with under 30% occurring only once. Sequencing was done on a sample of blood. The receptor set was obtained from a male donor with papillary thyroid cancer or a benign thyroid nodule (not recorded which). Some clones in this sample may be carry-over from other donors' samples. Both conserved end residues are part of each CDR3. The D gene is left open where the match is weak. Only part of the rows carry a size: once, few, many, or a class if the clone is expanded.

>TRBV6-1|.|medium-sized|TRBJ1-2
CASSKGRLYGYTF
TGTGCCAGCAGTAAGGGACGGCTCTATGGCTACACCTTC
>TRBV9|TRBD1|many|TRBJ2-5
CASSVGQGAQETQYF
TGTGCCAGCAGCGTAGGCCAGGGGGCCCAAGAGACCCAGTACTTC
>TRBV6-1|.|few|TRBJ2-7
CASTRSGTEQYF
TGTGCCAGCACTCGCAGTGGTACCGAGCAGTACTTC
>TRBV6-5|.|.|TRBJ1-4
CAISYSSWGVYEKLFF
TGTGCCATCAGTTACTCGAGCTGGGGAGTCTATGAAAAACTGTTTTTT
>TRBV24-1|TRBD1|few|TRBJ2-1
CATSFGQGAINEQFF
TGTGCCACCAGTTTTGGACAGGGGGCTATCAATGAGCAGTTCTTC
>TRBV6-1|.|medium-sized|TRBJ1-1
CASSEGRNTEAFF
TGTGCCAGCAGTGAAGGTCGGAACACTGAAGCTTTCTTT
>TRBV28|.|many|TRBJ1-6
CASSYPGNSPLHF
TGTGCCAGCAGCTACCCAGGAAATTCACCCCTCCACTTT
>TRBV7-8|.|.|TRBJ1-1
CASRPGTPGTEAFF
TGTGCCAGCAGGCCCGGGACCCCGGGTACTGAAGCTTTCTTT
>TRBV2|.|many|TRBJ2-1
CASSAEGYNEQFF
TGTGCCAGCAGTGCCGAGGGGTACAATGAGCAGTTCTTC
>TRBV6-1|.|many|TRBJ2-1
CASSGGLAVNEQFF
TGTGCCAGCTCAGGCGGATTAGCGGTCAATGAGCAGTTCTTC
>TRBV12-3/TRBV12-4|.|many|TRBJ1-1
CASSFYVGTVNTEAFF
TGTGCCAGCAGTTTTTATGTGGGGACGGTGAACACTGAAGCTTTCTTT
>TRBV12-3/TRBV12-4|.|.|TRBJ1-1
CASISLGTEAFF
TGTGCCAGCATCTCTCTGGGGACTGAAGCTTTCTTT
>TRBV30|.|.|TRBJ2-7
CAWSEVRILYEQYF
TGTGCCTGGAGTGAGGTCCGGATCTTGTACGAGCAGTACTTC
>TRBV13|.|.|TRBJ2-2
CASSPQERINTGELFF
TGTGCCAGCAGCCCCCAGGAGCGGATAAACACCGGGGAGCTGTTTTTT
>TRBV25-1|TRBD2|many|TRBJ2-2
CASSESGRDTGELFF
TGTGCCAGCAGTGAAAGCGGGAGGGACACCGGGGAGCTGTTTTTT
>TRBV11-2|TRBD1|.|TRBJ1-3
CVSSLQGRASGNTIYF
TGTGTCAGCAGCTTACAGGGGCGCGCCTCTGGAAACACCATATATTTT
>TRBV2|TRBD2|once|TRBJ2-7
CAISERLAGQRNF
TGTGCCATCAGTGAGAGACTAGCGGGACAGAGAAATTTC
>TRBV6-5|.|few|TRBJ1-2
CASSYSGGGYTF
TGTGCCAGCAGTTACTCGGGCGGTGGCTACACCTTC
>TRBV7-2|TRBD2|.|TRBJ2-2
CASSLAGTSVNTGELFF
TGTGCCAGCAGCTTAGCGGGCACTAGCGTAAACACCGGGGAGCTGTTTTTT
>TRBV4-1|.|many|TRBJ2-5
CASSQDPTDLETQYF
TGCGCCAGCAGCCAAGATCCAACAGACTTAGAGACCCAGTACTTC
>TRBV13|TRBD1|.|TRBJ1-2
CASSLWDRGFKVYGYTF
TGTGCCAGCAGCCTATGGGACAGGGGTTTCAAAGTCTATGGCTACACCTTC
>TRBV2|.|many|TRBJ2-7
CASSGGRDYEQYF
TGTGCCAGCAGTGGAGGGCGCGACTACGAGCAGTACTTC
>TRBV27|TRBD1|many|TRBJ2-7
CASSLSNRGYEQYF
TGTGCCAGCAGTTTATCGAACAGGGGCTACGAGCAGTACTTC
>TRBV6-1|.|few|TRBJ1-2
CASSAPVYGYTF
TGTGCCAGCAGTGCCCCGGTGTATGGCTACACCTTC
>TRBV14|.|few|TRBJ2-7
CASSFGTLYEQYF
TGTGCCAGCAGTTTCGGGACTCTCTACGAGCAGTACTTC
>TRBV24-1|TRBD1|many|TRBJ2-1
CAVTGGWDNEQFF
TGTGCCGTAACAGGGGGCTGGGACAATGAGCAGTTCTTC
>TRBV27|TRBD1|few|TRBJ1-2
CASSTKGAYGYTF
TGTGCCAGTTCGACAAAGGGGGCCTATGGCTACACCTTC
>TRBV20-1|.|.|TRBJ2-3
CSARPFGEDTQYF
TGCAGTGCTAGACCCTTTGGTGAGGATACGCAGTATTTT
>TRBV20-1|.|many|TRBJ2-5
CSASDQAYGAQYF
TGCAGTGCTAGTGACCAGGCGTACGGGGCCCAGTACTTC
>TRBV30|.|.|TRBJ2-6
CAWSAGSHSGANVLTF
TGTGCCTGGAGTGCGGGGAGCCACTCGGGGGCCAACGTCCTGACTTTC
>TRBV7-2|TRBD1|many|TRBJ2-3
CASSLVDRLSTDTQYF
TGTGCCAGCAGCTTAGTGGACAGGTTGAGCACAGATACGCAGTATTTT
>TRBV20-1|.|.|TRBJ1-4
CSAPKGSGGEKLFF
TGCAGTGCTCCGAAAGGCTCTGGGGGTGAAAAACTGTTTTTT
>TRBV5-1|.|many|TRBJ2-1
CASSLGQGTIYNEQFF
TGCGCCAGCAGCTTGGGTCAGGGTACGATCTACAATGAGCAGTTCTTC
>TRBV2|.|few|TRBJ1-2
CASSEAGRGRGYTF
TGTGCCAGCAGTGAAGCAGGCAGGGGTCGTGGCTACACCTTC
>TRBV4-1|.|many|TRBJ2-3
CASSQGLPDTQYF
TGCGCCAGCAGCCAAGGACTGCCAGATACGCAGTATTTT
>TRBV19|.|few|TRBJ2-7
CASSPGLNSYEQYF
TGTGCCAGTAGTCCGGGACTCAACTCCTACGAGCAGTACTTC